This T cell receptor (beta chain) came from a study of blood T cell repertoires in COVID-19. Study details: Researchers got acute and convalescent COVID-19 samples from the United States, Italy and Spain.

As originally analysed: Reference gene primer amplification yielded estimated nucleated cell counts. The data were produced by immunoSEQ multiplex PCR, yet TCRdb's version contains in-frame clones alone and is incomplete. For V, J and clone size, that table is used; D and trimming come from the DNA. Seen here are around 70,000 clones, roughly 89% observed once, and the top ten hold about 6.1%. The CDR3 is made up of 12 amino acids. The germline CDR1 and CDR2 sequences are SGHTA and FQGNSA. V was trimmed by 8 bases and J by 6 bases, leaving 11 bases between them. The genes are TRBV7-2 and TRBJ2-1, with TRBD1 as a possible D gene (6 bases). The sequence came from a human donor in a cohort sampled during active COVID-19. Material for sequencing was peripheral blood. CDR3 region: CASGGQSNEQFF. In DNA form, the CDR3 reads TGTGCCAGCGGCGGACAGAGCAATGAGCAGTTCTTC.